Below are 11 T cell receptor beta chains sequenced from a single sample in a study of blood T cell repertoires in COVID-19 (TCRdb year 2020). Library preparation employed the immunoSEQ multiplex PCR assay. This immuneACCESS table, as held by TCRdb, lists in-frame sequences with V and J called but not all clones. Of the missing ones, under half trace to an unresolved V gene in checked studies; the others have no known cause. In all, the sample holds 250,000 to 300,000 clones, and under 90% of those were seen once. The ten largest clones add up to more than 1.5% of the sample. Sequencing input: PBMCs or T cells enriched from blood (not recorded which). Receptor source: a woman aged 55-75 years who had recovered from COVID-19.

This clone was recorded only once. This sequence joins TRBV7-8 and TRBJ2-5, with D maybe TRBD2 (6 bases). Per germline, CDR1 SGHVS and CDR2 FQNEAQ. The CDR3 is 14 residues long. With 1 base removed from V and 2 bases from J, the gap between germline ends came to 8 bases. Here the CDR3 reads CASSLGSGQETQYF. CDR3 bases: TGTGCCAGCAGCTTAGGTAGCGGTCAAGAGACCCAGTACTTC.

V gene TRBV3-1 (or the pseudogene TRBV3-2) combines with J gene TRBJ1-6; no clear D. V was trimmed by 1 base and J by 7 bases, leaving 11 bases between them. From germline, CDR1 is LGHDT and CDR2 YNNKEL (reference sequence). The CDR3 is made up of 15 amino acids. The CDR3 DNA is TGTGCCAGCAGCCAAGGGGCCTTAACCAATTCACCCCTCCACTTT. It yields the protein CASSQGALTNSPLHF.

The V gene is TRBV30, the J gene TRBJ1-5; D is unclear. Germline values: CDR1 GTSNPN, CDR2 SVGIG (reference sequence). The CDR3 extends over 14 amino acids. V lost 3 bases and J lost 6, with 15 bases in between. The CDR3 sequence: CAWSATSRGQPQHF. The CDR3 DNA reads as TGTGCCTGGAGCGCAACCAGTCGCGGTCAGCCCCAGCATTTT.

J is TRBJ2-1 and V is TRBV11-2; no firm D call. V was shortened by 4 bases and J by 0 bases, with 7 bases between the two germline ends. This CDR3 spans 14 amino acids. Germline V gives CDR1 SGHAT, CDR2 FQNNGV. The CDR3 protein is CASSYTGSYNEQFF. CDR3 sequence (DNA): TGTGCCAGCAGCTATACTGGCTCCTACAATGAGCAGTTCTTC.

In DNA form, the CDR3 reads TGTGCCAGCACCGAATCCCCTACAGGGAGTTTTCAGCCCCAGCATTTT. It is translated as CASTESPTGSFQPQHF. This chain joins TRBV28 and TRBJ1-5; TRBD1 might be the D (6 bases). Germline CDR1 is MDHEN and CDR2 is SYDVKM. The CDR3 covers 16 residues. Trimming stripped 7 bases from V and 6 bases from J, with 22 bases between. Full variable domain (remainder filled in from reference TRBV28 and TRBJ1-5): DVKVTQSSRYLVKRTGEKVFLECVQDMDHENMFWYRQDPGLGLRLIYFSYDVKMKEKGDIPEGYSVSREKKERFSLILESASTNQTSMYLCASTESPTGSFQPQHFGDGTRLSIL.

The sample holds many counts of this clone. The rearrangement links TRBV7-9 to TRBJ2-1, with 15 bases that match TRBD2. This CDR3 comprises 16 residues. Germline V gene data show CDR1 as SEHNR and CDR2 as FQNEAQ (reference sequence). V shed 5 bases, J shed 4 bases, and the junction held 3 bases outside the gene matches. The CDR3 sequence is CASSQGLAGGYNEQFF. CDR3 coding DNA: TGTGCCAGCAGCCAGGGACTAGCGGGGGGATACAATGAGCAGTTCTTC.

The genes are TRBV29-1 and TRBJ1-2, with 8 bases matching TRBD1. Germline-derived CDR1 and CDR2 are SQVTM and ANQGSEA. CDR3 length: 13 residues. The V gene end was trimmed by 7 bases and the J gene end by 7 bases; junction bases not matched to a gene: 11. The CDR3, as DNA: TGCAGCGCTGTGACAGGGGAATTGGGTGGCTACACCTTC. Protein: CSAVTGELGGYTF.

This clone was found a few times. The chain couples TRBV5-1 to TRBJ1-4; D gene ambiguous. Looked up from germline, CDR1 is SGHRS and CDR2 is YFSETQ. Trimming removed 4 bases at V and 8 bases at J, with 24 bases between. The CDR3 sequence is 17 residues long. Here the CDR3 reads CASSILPARTIGEKLFF. In DNA, the CDR3 is TGCGCCAGCAGCATCCTACCCGCTCGGACTATAGGCGAAAAACTGTTTTTT.

J is TRBJ1-1 and V is TRBV28; no definite D call. Germline values: CDR1 MDHEN, CDR2 SYDVKM. This CDR3 spans 15 amino acids. The V end lost 5 bases, the J end lost 5 bases, and 18 bases lay between the germline ends. CDR3 sequence reads: CASSLQTLLGTEAFF. In DNA, the CDR3 is TGTGCCAGCAGTCTACAGACGCTCCTTGGGACTGAAGCTTTCTTT.

This rearrangement joins TRBV6-5 to TRBJ2-7; 8 bases are shared with TRBD1. The germline V gene encodes CDR1 MNHEY and CDR2 SVGAGI. The J segment lost 5 bases and the V segment lost 5 bases, leaving 5 bases of the junction unmatched. This CDR3 spans 13 amino acids. CDR3 in amino acids: CASSRDRGNEQYF. DNA of the CDR3: TGTGCCAGCAGTCGAGACAGGGGAAACGAGCAGTACTTC.

V and J are TRBV12-3 or TRBV12-4 and TRBJ1-1; D unresolved. V lost 2 bases and J lost 6, with 10 bases in between. The CDR3 runs 13 residues. CDR3 nucleotides: TGTGCCAGCAGTTTAAGTGGTCTATCTGAAGCTTTCTTT. This sequence encodes CASSLSGLSEAFF.